This is a list of T cell receptor beta chains from one sample in a study of shared clonotypes between healthy human individuals. Clones were read by immunoSEQ multiplex PCR, and TCRdb kept only the in-frame ones, dropping some. The data show over 2,000,000 clones, approximately 92% seen once. Sequencing input: naive CD8+ T cells from PBMCs. The receptors stem from a man between 18 and 29 years old in good health. Some clones in this sample may be carry-over from other donors' samples. The CDR3 runs from the conserved cysteine through the conserved F or W. Each record gives: J gene, D gene, clone size, V gene, CDR3 length, CDR3 DNA, CDR3 protein. The D gene is left open where the match is weak. Part of the rows lack a size; the others show once, few, many or a class for expanded clones.

>TRBJ2-2|TRBD2|.|TRBV28|15
TGTGCCAGCAGTTTATTACTAGCGGGAGTCGAGGAGCTGTTTTTT
CASSLLLAGVEELFF
>TRBJ2-3|.|.|TRBV7-8|17
TGTGCCAGCAGCTTAGTGGTCCCCCCCCGGACCACAGATACGCAGTATTTT
CASSLVVPPRTTDTQYF
>TRBJ2-1|TRBD2|.|TRBV7-2|17
TGTGCCAGCAGCTTAGGCCCCGGGACTAGCGGGAAGAATGAGCAGTTCTTC
CASSLGPGTSGKNEQFF
>TRBJ2-7|TRBD1|.|TRBV27|16
TGTGCCAGCAGTTCCCCCCACTCAGGACAGGGAATCGAGCAGTACTTC
CASSSPHSGQGIEQYF
>TRBJ1-2|.|once|TRBV5-1|15
TGCGCCAGCAGCTTGGGGCAGGGAAAAGGCTATGGCTACACCTTC
CASSLGQGKGYGYTF
>TRBJ2-3|.|.|TRBV27|15
TGTGCCAGCAGATTTAGCGGAGTCGACACAGATACGCAGTATTTT
CASRFSGVDTDTQYF
>TRBJ1-5|.|.|TRBV7-9|15
TGTGCCAGCAGCTTAGGACGGGACATCTATCAGCCCCAGCATTTT
CASSLGRDIYQPQHF
>TRBJ1-1|TRBD1|once|TRBV28|15
TGTGCCAGCAGTTTCCCACAGGGGGCGAACACTGAAGCTTTCTTT
CASSFPQGANTEAFF
>TRBJ2-1|.|.|TRBV4-1|20
TGCGCCAGCAGCCAAGATCTTCCGGGACGGGCGGGTATCTCCTACAATGAGCAGTTCTTC
CASSQDLPGRAGISYNEQFF
>TRBJ1-1|.|.|TRBV6-1|14
TGTGCCAGCAGTGAAAGGGGGAGGGTCGCTGAAGCTTTCTTT
CASSERGRVAEAFF
>TRBJ1-1|.|few|TRBV16|15
TGTGCCAGCAGCCAAGCGGAAGTTTGGGGCACTGAAGCTTTCTTT
CASSQAEVWGTEAFF
>TRBJ2-1|.|.|TRBV30|12
TGTGCCTGGGACCGGGGCAACAATGAGCAGTTCTTC
CAWDRGNNEQFF
>TRBJ2-7|.|.|TRBV5-6|15
TGTGCCAGCAGCTTGGCGGCCAGGGCATCGTACGAGCAGTACTTC
CASSLAARASYEQYF
>TRBJ2-7|.|.|TRBV2|8
TGTGCCATCGCCGGGGGGTACTTC
CAIAGGYF
>TRBJ2-1|.|.|TRBV11-2|19
TGTGCCAGCAGCTTAGATCAAAGGTGGCTAGCGAGCTCCTACAATGAGCAGTTCTTC
CASSLDQRWLASSYNEQFF
>TRBJ2-1|.|.|TRBV7-7|15
TGTGCCAGCAGCTTAGCTGGATTCGAAGACAATGAGCAGTTCTTC
CASSLAGFEDNEQFF
>TRBJ2-7|.|.|TRBV7-8|13
TGTGCCAGCAGCTTAGAGGCCGGCGACGAGCAGTACTTC
CASSLEAGDEQYF
>TRBJ2-1|.|.|TRBV9|12
TGTGCCAGCAGCGAGGGGAAAGGTGAGCAGTTCTTC
CASSEGKGEQFF
>TRBJ1-1|.|.|TRBV2|13
TGTGCCAGCAGTGAAGGGATTGGAGGGGAAGCTTTCTTT
CASSEGIGGEAFF
>TRBJ2-1|TRBD2|once|TRBV27|16
TGTGCCAGCAGTACCACTAGCGGGAGAGGGCACAATGAGCAGTTCTTC
CASSTTSGRGHNEQFF
>TRBJ2-7|.|.|TRBV27|16
TGTGCCAGCAGTTTATCGAAGTCGGGCATCTCCTACGAGCAGTACTTC
CASSLSKSGISYEQYF
>TRBJ2-7|.|.|TRBV15|14
TGTGCCACCAGCACAACCGACAGGCCCTACGAGCAGTACTTC
CATSTTDRPYEQYF
>TRBJ2-5|TRBD2|once|TRBV5-6|15
TGTGCCAGCAGCCCGCGGGGGGGAGGGCAAGAGACCCAGTACTTC
CASSPRGGGQETQYF
>TRBJ2-2|TRBD2|.|TRBV7-3|12
TGTGCCAGCAGCGCGGGGGACGGGGAGCTGTTTTTT
CASSAGDGELFF
>TRBJ2-1|TRBD1|.|TRBV28|15
TGTGCCAGCAGTTGGGGACAGGGTTCTGTTTATGAGCAGTTCTTC
CASSWGQGSVYEQFF
>TRBJ1-3|.|.|TRBV7-3|15
TGTGCCAGCAGCCCCTACATTGTGGTAGGAAACACCATATATTTT
CASSPYIVVGNTIYF
>TRBJ2-7|.|.|TRBV6-5|15
TGTGCCACCCGCCTCCCCACCGGATATTCCTACGAGCAGTACTTC
CATRLPTGYSYEQYF
>TRBJ2-5|.|.|TRBV28|17
TGTGCCAGCAGCCCCCGCGTCTATAGCCGGGTCCAAGAGACCCAGTACTTC
CASSPRVYSRVQETQYF
>TRBJ2-5|.|.|TRBV6-5|12
TGTGCCAGCAGGGACATTTTGGAGACCCAGTACTTC
CASRDILETQYF
>TRBJ1-5|.|.|TRBV19|14
TGTGCCAGTAGTTCTTTGGGCCAATCCCAGCCCCAGCATTTT
CASSSLGQSQPQHF
>TRBJ2-3|.|once|TRBV6-4|15
TGTGCCAGCAGGAGACATGGGGCAAAGACAGATACGCAGTATTTT
CASRRHGAKTDTQYF
>TRBJ1-1|.|.|TRBV13|17
TGTGCCAGCAGCTTATGGGGTCCAGGATCCATGAACACTGAAGCTTTCTTT
CASSLWGPGSMNTEAFF
>TRBJ2-5|.|few|TRBV11-2|13
TGTGCCAGCAGCTTCTACAGAGAAGAGACCCAGTACTTC
CASSFYREETQYF
>TRBJ2-1|TRBD1|.|TRBV7-6|15
TGTGCCAGCAGCTTCAGCGGGACAGGGGTCAATGAGCAGTTCTTC
CASSFSGTGVNEQFF